These T cell receptor beta chains were read from a single sample in a study of T cell responses to AZD1222 COVID-19 vaccine. TCRdb keeps only in-frame clones here, not all; method: immunoSEQ multiplex PCR. The data show 140,000 to 150,000 clones, 80% to 90% seen once. The starting material was peripheral blood, obtained on day 0 of AZD1222 vaccination. The receptors stem from an adult in good health. CDR3s leave out the opening cysteine and the closing phenylalanine or tryptophan.

TRBV5-8,TRBJ2-7,ASSQISGLSYEQY
TRBV5-5,TRBJ2-7,ASSSPRAFYEQY
TRBV12-3/TRBV12-4,TRBJ1-1,ASSPGGTEAF
TRBV19,TRBJ1-3,ASSIGPPSSGNTIY
TRBV6-5,TRBJ1-6,ASLIFSYNSPLH
TRBV6-6,TRBJ1-5,ASRERGYSNQPQH
TRBV5-1,TRBJ1-2,ASSEPGIYGYT
TRBV7-9,TRBJ1-1,ASSLVQGLTEAF
TRBV18,TRBJ1-2,ASSTGGAYGYT
TRBV28,TRBJ1-3,ASSLLGAGNTIY
TRBV5-8,TRBJ2-1,ASEKGTGTYNEQF
TRBV19,TRBJ1-5,ASRGPRQPQH
TRBV11-2,TRBJ2-5,ASSSNRLAGETQY
TRBV10-3,TRBJ1-3,AIRASGNTIY
TRBV7-9,TRBJ1-2,ASDGVNYGYT
TRBV30,TRBJ2-3,AWSVARAGVGDTQY
TRBV4-1,TRBJ1-4,ASSHRGLDEKLF
TRBV29-1,TRBJ2-2,SVLGQGNTGELF
TRBV7-9,TRBJ1-2,ASSSPYVGPYGYT
TRBV12-3/TRBV12-4,TRBJ2-7,ASSPLGIEQY
TRBV7-9,TRBJ1-1,ASSYGLNTEAF
TRBV7-9,TRBJ2-3,ASSFDPSTDTQY
TRBV27,TRBJ1-1,ASSLLPRGGQLNTEAF
TRBV2,TRBJ2-1,ASNLQANEQF